The present T cell receptor beta chain was sequenced within a study of blood T cell repertoires in COVID-19 (TCRdb year 2020). For the wider study: Samples from collaborators originated in the United States, Italy and Spain and spanned both the acute and convalescent phases of COVID-19. The material from the prospective study consisted of cDNA or gDNA derived from T cells, B-cell-depleted T cells, or PBMCs. Subjects who had been exposed to COVID-19, were actively infected with it, or had recovered from it provided the deeply sampled blood TCRbeta repertoires that made up the dataset. The repertoires were made available in a free public database intended to serve as a resource for research on the immune response to SARS-CoV-2. Samples were obtained from the ongoing ImmuneRACE study (first 160 participants) and from over a thousand subjects provided by 6 global collaborators. Nearly every sample came with metadata listing a de-identified subject ID, COVID-19 status, age in years and sex. HLA class I and class II types, where available, came from metadata supplied by the sample provider rather than from assay-based typing.

This clone turned up a few times. The antigen it binds to is not known. The sample holds no much larger clone one base away, and base qualities are not on file. Samples from volunteer blood donors who had recovered from COVID-19 were contributed by a second Seattle source. Each collaborating institution followed its own protocols to collect whole blood in K2EDTA tubes. Collaborator samples were shipped for TCRbeta analysis as frozen whole blood, isolated PBMCs, or DNA extracted from either sample type. Study-wide findings and limitations: The amount of clinical and demographic metadata varied by source and participant and was provided uncurated.

The CDR3 runs 15 residues from the cysteine to the phenylalanine. This entry keeps only the CDR3 DNA: 45 bases, framed from base 1. TCRbeta CDR3 regions were amplified from genomic DNA using the immunoSEQ Assay, a bias-controlled multiplex PCR. The paper's processing steps were these. The number of nucleated cells in each sample was estimated from the amplification of reference gene primers within the assay. Sequence reads were collapsed and filtered to measure the absolute abundance of every unique TCRbeta CDR3 rearrangement. For each sample, productive Simpson clonality was calculated as the square root of Simpson's diversity index across productive rearrangements. TCRdb carries this immuneACCESS record with in-frame sequences only. Its versions omit some clonotypes, under half of them owing to an unresolved V gene in the studies checked, with the rest unexplained. V and J calls plus clone size are reproduced from that table; the DNA served to infer D and trimming. This sample lists approximately 170,000 clones; over 75% were detected once. 10% to 15% of the sample comes from the top ten.

Sequenced sample: peripheral blood. This TCR came from a man between 65 and 85 years old who had recovered from COVID-19. The receptor chain draws on TRBV21-1 and TRBJ2-1; the table gives TRBD2 as D, unverified against the DNA. TRBV21-1 is a pseudogene segment. The encoded CDR3 is CASTARGSGSNEQFF. The nucleotide sequence is given as TGTGCCAGCACCGCTCGGGGTAGCGGGAGCAATGAGCAGTTCTTC.